These 23 T cell receptor beta chains were all obtained from the same sample, sequenced in a study of beta chain features in type 1 diabetes. The authors reverse transcribed all of the isolated RNA, so sequencing captured expressed TCRB transcripts. Produced via immunoSEQ multiplex PCR; TCRdb's table is partial and in-frame only. Of under 300,000 clones in the sample, about 30% were seen once. The sample consisted of central memory CD4+ T cells from blood. Receptors were obtained from a man aged 30 to 39 in good health.

This clone was detected only a few times. This chain connects TRBV25-1 to TRBJ2-7, with 11 bases lining up with TRBD1. The V segment lost 3 bases and the J segment 3 bases; nucleotides outside the gene matches: 4. This CDR3 spans 15 amino acids. CDR1 and CDR2 (germline): MGHDK, SYGVNS. CDR3: CASSDGQGAFYEQYF. The CDR3 DNA reads as TGTGCCAGCAGTGATGGACAGGGGGCTTTCTACGAGCAGTACTTC.

This clone was observed a few times. The chain is built from TRBV5-1 and TRBJ2-2; D is undetermined. CDR3 length: 15 residues. CDR1 and CDR2 (germline): SGHRS, YFSETQ. V lost 4 bases and J 0 bases, leaving 10 bases between the germline ends. CDR3 in DNA: TGCGCCAGCAGCAGGGATAATTCGAACACCGGGGAGCTGTTTTTT. It encodes CASSRDNSNTGELFF.

This clone came up a few times. The V gene is TRBV6-5, the J gene TRBJ2-2; TRBD2 aligns across 9 bases. Germline V gene data show CDR1 as MNHEY and CDR2 as SVGAGI. The CDR3 runs to 15 residues. Trimming cost V 2 bases and J 5 bases; bases outside gene matches: 3. The DNA of the CDR3 is TGTGCCAGCAGTTACGGCCTAGCGGGGACCGGGGAGCTGTTTTTT. This gives the protein CASSYGLAGTGELFF.

This chain connects TRBV18 to TRBJ2-2, with 8 bases fitting TRBD1. V lost 6 bases, J lost 1 base, and 7 bases stayed unmatched. Germline CDR1 KGHSH, CDR2 LQKENI. CDR3 size: 16 residues. The CDR3 here is CASSLQGAGNTGELFF. The CDR3 DNA reads TGTGCCAGCTCCCTCCAGGGGGCAGGGAACACCGGGGAGCTGTTTTTT. The variable domain in full, completed from reference TRBV18 and TRBJ2-2, reads NAGVMQNPRHLVRRRGQEARLRCSPMKGHSHVYWYRQLPEEGLKFMVYLQKENIIDESGMPKERFSAEFPKEGPSILRIQQVVRGDSAAYFCASSLQGAGNTGELFFGEGSRLTVL.

This chain links TRBV7-2 with TRBJ2-3; a weak D match, TRBD1 (5 bases). CDR1 is SGHTA and CDR2 is FQGNSA in the germline V gene. Deletions cut 5 bases from V and 4 bases from J, with 10 bases between. The CDR3 consists of 13 residues. The CDR3 coding sequence is TGTGCCAGCAGCCTCTTAGGGGCAGATACGCAGTATTTT. This codes for CASSLLGADTQYF.

This clone has a count of ten or more. The identical CDR3 is also encoded by other nucleotide sequences in the sample. The chain has TRBV6-6 and TRBJ2-1; no clear D gene. Trimming stripped 2 bases from V and 1 base from J, with 9 bases between. Germline assignment: CDR1 MNHNY and CDR2 SVGAGI (reference sequence). The CDR3 runs 15 residues. For the CDR3, the DNA is TGTGCCAGCAGTTACGAGGCCGGGTCCTACAATGAGCAGTTCTTC. It yields the protein CASSYEAGSYNEQFF.

This clone was observed a few times. The CDR3, as DNA: TGCGCCAGCAGCTTACAGGGAACTGGGCCAGATACGCAGTATTTT. Amino acid sequence: CASSLQGTGPDTQYF. V usage is TRBV5-1 and J usage is TRBJ2-3; perhaps TRBD1 as D (6 bases). V gave up 2 bases and J gave up 4 bases, with 14 bases separating them. In germline, CDR1 is SGHRS, CDR2 YFSETQ. This CDR3 spans 15 amino acids.

The V call is TRBV30, the J call TRBJ1-2; TRBD1 is a possible D gene (5 bases). V lost 4 bases and J lost 5, with 14 bases in between. The CDR3 loop spans 13 amino acids. CDR1 and CDR2 from the germline V gene are GTSNPN and SVGIG (reference sequence). In nucleotides, the CDR3 is TGTGCCTGGACTACCGAGGGGTCTTATGGCTACACCTTC. Its translation: CAWTTEGSYGYTF.

The chain links TRBV7-2 to TRBJ2-5; D remains unclear. The J call is uncertain, as TRBJ2-7 better fits the DNA end. The CDR3 length is 12 residues. Germline V CDR1 and CDR2: SGHTA, FQGNSA. CDR3 in amino acids: CASSFTRNEQYF. The CDR3 nucleotides are TGTGCCAGCAGCTTCACTCGGAACGAGCAGTACTTC.

This clone has at least ten counts. The sample holds other DNA sequences that translate to the same CDR3. The J gene is TRBJ2-1, the V gene TRBV20-1; D gene unclear. The germline V gene has CDR1 DFQATT and CDR2 SNEGSKA (reference sequence). The CDR3 runs to 11 residues. V lost 3 bases, J lost 5 bases, and 5 bases lay in between. This chain's CDR3 is CSASKNNEQFF. DNA for the CDR3: TGCAGTGCTAGCAAAAACAATGAGCAGTTCTTC.

The gene calls are TRBV27 and TRBJ2-7; D is undetermined. Germline lookup yields CDR1 MNHEY and CDR2 SMNVEV (reference sequence). This CDR3 comprises 15 residues. Trimming stripped 1 base from V and 1 base from J, with 11 bases between. The CDR3 protein is CASSLYLGQSYEQYF. The CDR3 nucleotides read TGTGCCAGCAGTTTATACTTGGGCCAATCCTACGAGCAGTACTTC.

The chain is built from TRBV29-1 and TRBJ1-2; perhaps TRBD1 as D (6 bases). V lost 3 bases to trimming and J lost 2 bases, with 13 bases between them. CDR3 size: 14 residues. Germline V gene sequence: CDR1 SQVTM, CDR2 ANQGSEA. CDR3 residues: CSVETGTRNYGYTF. CDR3 bases: TGCAGCGTTGAGACAGGCACCCGAAACTATGGCTACACCTTC.

This chain connects TRBV15 to TRBJ1-6; possibly TRBD1 for D (6 bases). The CDR3 loop spans 16 amino acids. CDR1 is LNHNV, CDR2 YYDKDF, per germline (reference sequence). V lost 3 bases, J lost 7 bases, and 16 bases lay in between. The chain's CDR3 is CATSRTGRGENSPLHF. The CDR3 DNA reads as TGTGCCACCAGCAGGACGGGCAGGGGAGAGAATTCACCCCTCCACTTT.

This chain connects TRBV4-3 to TRBJ1-5, with D possibly matching TRBD1 (6 bases). The CDR3 sequence is 16 residues long. Trimming took off 0 bases at V and 7 bases at J, with 16 bases between the two ends. Per germline, CDR1 LGHNA and CDR2 YSLEER. This CDR3 reads CASSQDFKGGGQPQHF. The CDR3 nucleotides read TGCGCCAGCAGCCAAGATTTCAAGGGGGGCGGACAGCCCCAGCATTTT.

The rearrangement uses TRBV5-4 and TRBJ2-7; 8 positions match TRBD1. V gave up 0 bases and J gave up 7 bases; unmatched junction bases: 9. The V gene's germline CDR1 is SGHNT and CDR2 YYREEE (reference sequence). The CDR3 has 15 residues. This CDR3 is CASSLASGQGGEQYF. CDR3 nucleotides: TGTGCCAGCAGCTTGGCCTCCGGACAGGGAGGAGAGCAGTACTTC.

Turning to this clone: Distinct nucleotide sequences in the sample also encode this CDR3. The chain joins TRBV5-4 to TRBJ2-5, with D unresolved. CDR1 and CDR2 from the germline V gene are SGHNT and YYREEE (reference sequence). CDR3 size: 12 residues. V was shortened by 0 bases and J by 5 bases, with 5 bases between the two germline ends. Here the CDR3 reads CASSLVRETQYF. The CDR3 DNA follows: TGTGCCAGCAGCTTGGTCCGGGAGACCCAGTACTTC.

This clone was seen many times. This chain links TRBV28 with TRBJ1-5; D is unclear. Trimming left V 7 bases short and J 7 bases short, with 17 bases between. Germline-derived CDR1 and CDR2 are MDHEN and SYDVKM. This CDR3 region has 14 residues. The CDR3: CASISIRGTQPQHF. The DNA of the CDR3 is TGTGCCAGCATCAGCATCCGGGGAACCCAGCCCCAGCATTTT.

This chain uses TRBV7-6 with TRBJ2-7; the match to TRBD2 covers 7 bases. V was clipped by 5 bases and J by 2 bases; unmatched bases: 6. CDR3 length: 14 residues. Germline V CDR1 and CDR2: SGHVS, FNYEAQ. Written as DNA, the CDR3 is TGTGCCAGCAGCCCCCGGGGGGTCGCCTACGAGCAGTACTTC. Residues: CASSPRGVAYEQYF.

The chain recombines TRBV4-3 with TRBJ1-5; D unresolved. Germline CDR1 reads LGHNA; CDR2 reads YSLEER. V lost 1 base and J lost 2, with 12 bases in between. This CDR3 is 16 amino acids long. CDR3 amino acids: CASSQGSSSGNQPQHF. DNA of the CDR3: TGCGCCAGCAGCCAAGGGTCGAGCTCGGGCAATCAGCCCCAGCATTTT.

This chain links TRBV7-9 with TRBJ2-2; D may be TRBD1 (6 bases). The CDR3 has 14 residues. Trimming took off 4 bases at V and 2 bases at J, with 8 bases between the two ends. Germline CDR1 is SEHNR and CDR2 is FQNEAQ (reference sequence). The CDR3 protein is CASSSQGNTGELFF. For the CDR3, the DNA is TGTGCCAGCAGCTCACAGGGAAACACCGGGGAGCTGTTTTTT.

The rearrangement joins TRBV2 to TRBJ2-7; 7 nucleotides line up with TRBD1. Trimming at V came to 5 bases and at J to 6 bases, leaving 7 bases not matched to a gene. The CDR3 extends over 13 amino acids. CDR1 and CDR2 from the germline V gene are SNHLY and FYNNEI. The DNA for the CDR3 is TGTGCCAGCAGTTGGGACAGTCTGGTCGAGCAGTACTTC. As protein: CASSWDSLVEQYF.

The gene calls are TRBV30 and TRBJ2-7, with D uncertain. The CDR3 sequence is 13 residues long. The V end lost 3 bases, the J end lost 0 bases, and 9 bases lay between the germline ends. Germline assignment: CDR1 GTSNPN and CDR2 SVGIG (reference sequence). In DNA, the CDR3 is TGTGCCTGGAGACAGCTTAGCTCCTACGAGCAGTACTTC. Translation gives CAWRQLSSYEQYF.

The CDR3 spells CASCPSGRGNEQFF. CDR3 DNA: TGTGCCAGCTGTCCTAGCGGGAGGGGCAATGAGCAGTTCTTC. The genes are TRBV28 and TRBJ2-1, with 12 bases that match TRBD2. Germline V gene data show CDR1 as MDHEN and CDR2 as SYDVKM. V shed 8 bases, J shed 6 bases, and the junction held 5 bases outside the gene matches. The CDR3 length is 14 residues.